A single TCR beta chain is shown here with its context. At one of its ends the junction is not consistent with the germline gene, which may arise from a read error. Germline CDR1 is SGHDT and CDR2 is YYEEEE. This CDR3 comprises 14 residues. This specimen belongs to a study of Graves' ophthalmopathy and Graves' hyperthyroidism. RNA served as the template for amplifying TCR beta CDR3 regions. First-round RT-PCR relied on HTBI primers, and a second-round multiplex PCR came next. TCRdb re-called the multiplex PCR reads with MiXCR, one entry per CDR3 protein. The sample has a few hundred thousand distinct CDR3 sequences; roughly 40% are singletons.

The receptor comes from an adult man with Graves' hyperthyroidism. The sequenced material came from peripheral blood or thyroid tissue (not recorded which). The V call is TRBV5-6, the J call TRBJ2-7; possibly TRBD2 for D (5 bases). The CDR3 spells CASSLLPGSFEQYF. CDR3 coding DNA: TGTGCCAGCAGCTTGTTGCCGGGGTCATTCGAGCAGTACTTT.